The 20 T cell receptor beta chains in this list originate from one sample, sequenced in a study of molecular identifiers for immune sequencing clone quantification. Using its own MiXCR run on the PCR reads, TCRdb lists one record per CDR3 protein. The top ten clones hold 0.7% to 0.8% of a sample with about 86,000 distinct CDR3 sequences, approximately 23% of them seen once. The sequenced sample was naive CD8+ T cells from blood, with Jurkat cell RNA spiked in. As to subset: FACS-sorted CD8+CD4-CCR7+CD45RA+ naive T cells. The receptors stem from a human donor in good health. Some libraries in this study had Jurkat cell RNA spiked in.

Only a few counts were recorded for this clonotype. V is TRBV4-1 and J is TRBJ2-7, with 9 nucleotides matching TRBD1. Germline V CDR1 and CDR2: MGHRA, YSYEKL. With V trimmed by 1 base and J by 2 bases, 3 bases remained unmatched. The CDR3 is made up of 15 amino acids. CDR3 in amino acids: CASSQAGDRAYEQYF. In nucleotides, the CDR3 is TGCGCCAGCAGCCAAGCAGGGGACAGGGCCTACGAGCAGTACTTC.

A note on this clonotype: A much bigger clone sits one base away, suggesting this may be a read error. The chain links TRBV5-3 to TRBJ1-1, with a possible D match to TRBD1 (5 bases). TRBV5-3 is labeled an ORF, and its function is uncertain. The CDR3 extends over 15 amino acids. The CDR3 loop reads CASSSPGRMNTEAYF. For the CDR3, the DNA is TGTGCCAGCAGCTCGCCGGGGCGAATGAACACTGAAGCTTACTTT.

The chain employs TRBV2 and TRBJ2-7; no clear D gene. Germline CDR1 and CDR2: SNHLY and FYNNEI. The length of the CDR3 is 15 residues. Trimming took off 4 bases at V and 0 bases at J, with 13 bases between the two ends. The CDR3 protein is CASSGLRPSSYEQYF. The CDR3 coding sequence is TGTGCCAGCAGTGGTTTGCGGCCTAGCTCCTACGAGCAGTACTTC.

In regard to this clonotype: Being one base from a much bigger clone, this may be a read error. CDR3 DNA sequence: TGTGCCATCGGAACGCGGGCAGGCACAGATACGCAGTATTTT. It specifies CAIGTRAGTDTQYF. The chain links TRBV10-3 to TRBJ2-3; possible D gene TRBD2, 5 bases. CDR3 length: 14 residues. Germline V lookup: CDR1 ENHRY, CDR2 SYGVKD. V lost 8 bases and J lost 1, with 13 bases in between.

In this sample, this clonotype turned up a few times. CDR3 DNA: TGTGCCATCCGGACAGGGGAAACTTACGAGCAGTACTTC. This translates into CAIRTGETYEQYF. The genes are TRBV10-3 and TRBJ2-7; 9 bases agree with TRBD1. The CDR3 is made up of 13 amino acids. The V gene's germline CDR1 is ENHRY and CDR2 SYGVKD. V gave up 8 bases and J gave up 4 bases; unmatched junction bases: 6.

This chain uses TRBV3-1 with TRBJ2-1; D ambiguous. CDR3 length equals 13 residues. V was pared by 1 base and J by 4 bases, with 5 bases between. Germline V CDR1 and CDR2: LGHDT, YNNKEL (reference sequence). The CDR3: CASSQGSYNEQFF. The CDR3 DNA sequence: TGTGCCAGCAGCCAAGGCTCTTACAATGAGCAGTTCTTC.

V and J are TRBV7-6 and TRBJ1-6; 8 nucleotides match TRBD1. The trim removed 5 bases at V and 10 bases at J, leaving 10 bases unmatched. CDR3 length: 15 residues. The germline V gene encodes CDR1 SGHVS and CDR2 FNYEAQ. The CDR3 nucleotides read TGTGCCAGCAGCCCGATGCAGGGGGCAGGGTCACCCCTCCACTTT. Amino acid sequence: CASSPMQGAGSPLHF.

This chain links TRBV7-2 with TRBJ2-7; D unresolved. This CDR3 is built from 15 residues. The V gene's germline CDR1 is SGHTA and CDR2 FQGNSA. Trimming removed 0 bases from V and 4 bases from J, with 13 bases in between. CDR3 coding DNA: TGTGCCAGCAGCTTAGCGCTTGGGGAATTTTACGAGCAGTACTTC. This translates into CASSLALGEFYEQYF.

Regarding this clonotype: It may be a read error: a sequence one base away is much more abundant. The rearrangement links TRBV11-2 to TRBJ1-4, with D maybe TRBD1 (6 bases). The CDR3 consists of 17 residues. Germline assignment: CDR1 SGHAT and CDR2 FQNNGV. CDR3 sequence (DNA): TGTGCCAGCAGCACGATCATAGGCGGACAGCTTAATGAAAACCTGTTTTTT. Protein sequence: CASSTIIGGQLNENLFF.

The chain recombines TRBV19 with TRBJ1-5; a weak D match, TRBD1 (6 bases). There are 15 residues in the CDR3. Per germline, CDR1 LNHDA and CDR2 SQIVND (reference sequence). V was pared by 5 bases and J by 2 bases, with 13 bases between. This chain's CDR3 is CASSFQRGRNQPQHF. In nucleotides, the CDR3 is TGTGCCAGTAGTTTCCAACGGGGGCGCAATCAGCCCCAGCATTTT.

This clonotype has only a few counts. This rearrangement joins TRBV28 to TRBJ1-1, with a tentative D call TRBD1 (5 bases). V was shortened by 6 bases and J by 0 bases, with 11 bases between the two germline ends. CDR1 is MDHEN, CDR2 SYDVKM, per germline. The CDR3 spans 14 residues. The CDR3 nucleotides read TGTGCCAGCAGAAAGACAGATATGAACACTGAAGCTTTCTTT. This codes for CASRKTDMNTEAFF.

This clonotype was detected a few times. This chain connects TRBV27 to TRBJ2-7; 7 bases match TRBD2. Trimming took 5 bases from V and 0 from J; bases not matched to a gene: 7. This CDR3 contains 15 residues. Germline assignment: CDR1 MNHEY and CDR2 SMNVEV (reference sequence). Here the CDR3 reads CASSTRASGSYEQYF. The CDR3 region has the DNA TGTGCCAGCAGTACCCGGGCTAGCGGCTCCTACGAGCAGTACTTC.

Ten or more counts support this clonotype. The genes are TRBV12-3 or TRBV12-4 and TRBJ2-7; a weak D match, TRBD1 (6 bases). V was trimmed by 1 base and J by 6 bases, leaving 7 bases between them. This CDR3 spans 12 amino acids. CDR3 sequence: CASSLGGLEQYF. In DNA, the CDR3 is TGTGCCAGCAGTTTAGGGGGGCTCGAGCAGTACTTC.

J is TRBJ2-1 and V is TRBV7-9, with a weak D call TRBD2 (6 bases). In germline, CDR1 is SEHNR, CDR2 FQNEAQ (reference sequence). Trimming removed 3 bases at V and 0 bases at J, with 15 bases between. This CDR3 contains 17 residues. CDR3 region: CASSFFGGLSSYNEQFF. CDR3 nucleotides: TGTGCCAGCAGCTTTTTTGGGGGACTGAGCTCCTACAATGAGCAGTTCTTC.

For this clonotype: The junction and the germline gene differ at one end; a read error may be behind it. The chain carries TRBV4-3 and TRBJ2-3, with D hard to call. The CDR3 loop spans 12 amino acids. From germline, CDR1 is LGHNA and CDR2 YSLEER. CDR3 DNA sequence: TGCGCCAGCAGCCAAGACTGGGATAGGCAGTATTTT. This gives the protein CASSQDWDRQYF.

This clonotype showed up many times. CDR3 nucleotide sequence: TGTGCCAGGGGTGAGGCGGCTAGCGGCCTTAGCACAGATACGCAGTATTTT. Protein: CARGEAASGLSTDTQYF. This rearrangement joins TRBV2 to TRBJ2-3; 7 nucleotides match TRBD2. Trimming took 9 bases from V and 0 from J; bases not matched to a gene: 15. Germline loops: CDR1 SNHLY, CDR2 FYNNEI. The CDR3 runs 17 residues.

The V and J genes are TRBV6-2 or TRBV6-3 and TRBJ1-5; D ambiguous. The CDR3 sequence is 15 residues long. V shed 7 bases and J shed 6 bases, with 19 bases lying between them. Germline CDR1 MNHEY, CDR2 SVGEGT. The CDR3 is CASTIVRELGQPQHF. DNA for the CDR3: TGTGCCAGCACAATAGTTAGGGAACTAGGTCAGCCCCAGCATTTT.

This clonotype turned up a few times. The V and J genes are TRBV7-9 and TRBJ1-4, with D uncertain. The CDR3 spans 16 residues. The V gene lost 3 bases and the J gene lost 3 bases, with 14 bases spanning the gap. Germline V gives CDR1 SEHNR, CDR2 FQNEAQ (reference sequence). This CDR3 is CASSFGRYQSNEKLFF. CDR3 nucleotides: TGTGCCAGCAGCTTCGGGAGATATCAGTCTAATGAAAAACTGTTTTTT.

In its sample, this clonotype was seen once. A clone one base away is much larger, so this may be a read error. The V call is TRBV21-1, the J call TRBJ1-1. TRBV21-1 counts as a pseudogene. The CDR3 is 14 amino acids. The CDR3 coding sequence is TGTGCCAGCAGCCCCTCCAGGGCCTGGACTGAAGCTTCCTTT. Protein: CASSPSRAWTEASF.

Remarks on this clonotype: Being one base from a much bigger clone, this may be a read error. CDR3 amino acids: CASSLDTDGLAKNIQYF. CDR3 in DNA: TGTGCCAGCAGCTTAGACACCGACGGCCTAGCCAAAAACATTCAGTACTTC. The chain links TRBV13 to TRBJ2-4; D is undetermined. Germline-derived CDR1 and CDR2 are PRHDT and FYEKMQ (reference sequence). Trimming removed 1 base at V and 0 bases at J, with 13 bases between. The CDR3 loop spans 17 amino acids.